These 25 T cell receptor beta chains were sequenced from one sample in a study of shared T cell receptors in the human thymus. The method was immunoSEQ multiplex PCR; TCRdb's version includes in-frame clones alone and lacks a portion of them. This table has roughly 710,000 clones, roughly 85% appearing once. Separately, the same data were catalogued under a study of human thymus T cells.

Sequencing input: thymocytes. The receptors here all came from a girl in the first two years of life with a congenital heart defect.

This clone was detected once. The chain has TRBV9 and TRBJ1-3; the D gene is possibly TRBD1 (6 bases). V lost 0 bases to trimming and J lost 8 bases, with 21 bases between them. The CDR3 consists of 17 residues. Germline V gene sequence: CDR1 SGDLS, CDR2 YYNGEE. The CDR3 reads CASSVDGGAPVGDTIYF. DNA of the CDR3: TGTGCCAGCAGCGTAGATGGGGGGGCGCCGGTAGGAGACACCATATATTTT.

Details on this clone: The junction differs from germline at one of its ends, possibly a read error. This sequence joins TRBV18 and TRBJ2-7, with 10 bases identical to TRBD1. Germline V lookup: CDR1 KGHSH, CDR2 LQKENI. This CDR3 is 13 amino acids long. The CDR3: CASSPGPGQGPNF. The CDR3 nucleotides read TGTGCCAGCTCACCAGGCCCGGGACAGGGGCCAAACTTC.

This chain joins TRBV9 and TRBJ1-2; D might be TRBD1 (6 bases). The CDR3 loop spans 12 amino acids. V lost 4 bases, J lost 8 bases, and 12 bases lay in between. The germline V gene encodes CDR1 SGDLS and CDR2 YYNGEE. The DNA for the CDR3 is TGTGCCAGCAGCCCTCAGGGGTGGGGCTACACCTTC. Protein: CASSPQGWGYTF.

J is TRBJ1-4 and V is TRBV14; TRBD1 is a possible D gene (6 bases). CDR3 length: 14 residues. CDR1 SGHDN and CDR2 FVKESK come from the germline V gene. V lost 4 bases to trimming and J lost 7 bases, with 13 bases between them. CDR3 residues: CASSPQGNSEKLFF. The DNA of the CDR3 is TGTGCCAGCAGCCCTCAGGGGAACAGTGAAAAACTGTTTTTT.

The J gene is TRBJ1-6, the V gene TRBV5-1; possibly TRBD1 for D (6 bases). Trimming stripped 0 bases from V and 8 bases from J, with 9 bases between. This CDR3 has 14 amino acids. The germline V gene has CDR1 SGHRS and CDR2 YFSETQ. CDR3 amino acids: CASSLGEGDSPLHF. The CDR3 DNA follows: TGCGCCAGCAGCTTGGGGGAGGGGGATTCACCCCTCCACTTT.

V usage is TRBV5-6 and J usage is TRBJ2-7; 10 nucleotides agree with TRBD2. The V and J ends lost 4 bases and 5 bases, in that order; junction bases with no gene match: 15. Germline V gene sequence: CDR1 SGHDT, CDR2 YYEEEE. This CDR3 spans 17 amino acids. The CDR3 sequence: CASSPLIAGGPGNEQYF. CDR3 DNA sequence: TGTGCCAGCAGCCCGTTGATAGCGGGGGGTCCTGGGAACGAGCAGTACTTC.

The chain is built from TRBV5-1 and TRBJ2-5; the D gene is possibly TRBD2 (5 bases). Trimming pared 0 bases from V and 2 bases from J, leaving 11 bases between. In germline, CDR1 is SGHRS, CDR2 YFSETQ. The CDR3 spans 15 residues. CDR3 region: CASSLAEGQQETQYF. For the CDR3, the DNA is TGCGCCAGCAGCTTGGCCGAGGGTCAGCAAGAGACCCAGTACTTC.

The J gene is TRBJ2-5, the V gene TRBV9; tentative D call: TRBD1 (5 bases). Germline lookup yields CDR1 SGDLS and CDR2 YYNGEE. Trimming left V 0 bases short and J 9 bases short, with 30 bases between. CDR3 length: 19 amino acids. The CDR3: CASSVAPRWVGHHPWAQYF. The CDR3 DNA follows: TGTGCCAGCAGCGTAGCTCCGAGGTGGGTCGGACACCACCCGTGGGCCCAGTACTTC.

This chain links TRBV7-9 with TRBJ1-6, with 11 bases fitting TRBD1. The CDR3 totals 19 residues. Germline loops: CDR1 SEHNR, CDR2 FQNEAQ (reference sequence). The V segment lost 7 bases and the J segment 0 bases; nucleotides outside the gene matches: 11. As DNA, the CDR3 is TGTGCCAGCAACGCATTCCGGGACAGGGGGAGCTCCTATAATTCACCCCTCCACTTT. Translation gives CASNAFRDRGSSYNSPLHF. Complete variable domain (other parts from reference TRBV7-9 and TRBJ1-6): DTGVSQNPRHKITKRGQNVTFRCDPISEHNRLYWYRQTLGQGPEFLTYFQNEAQLEKSRLLSDRFSAERPKGSFSTLEIQRTEQGDSAMYLCASNAFRDRGSSYNSPLHFGNGTRLTVT.

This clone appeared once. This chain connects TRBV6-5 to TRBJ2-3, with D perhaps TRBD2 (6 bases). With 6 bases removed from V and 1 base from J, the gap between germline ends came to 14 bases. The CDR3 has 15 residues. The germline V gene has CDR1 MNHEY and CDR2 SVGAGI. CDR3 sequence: CASSSRGAGTDTQYF. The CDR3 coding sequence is TGTGCCAGCAGCTCCCGCGGGGCGGGCACAGATACGCAGTATTTT.

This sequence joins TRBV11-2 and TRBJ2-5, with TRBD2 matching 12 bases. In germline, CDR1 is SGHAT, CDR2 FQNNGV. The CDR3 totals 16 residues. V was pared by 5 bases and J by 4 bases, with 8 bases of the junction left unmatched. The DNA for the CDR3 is TGTGCCAGCAGCCTCCGGACTAGCGGGGTTGGAGAGACCCAGTACTTC. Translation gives CASSLRTSGVGETQYF.

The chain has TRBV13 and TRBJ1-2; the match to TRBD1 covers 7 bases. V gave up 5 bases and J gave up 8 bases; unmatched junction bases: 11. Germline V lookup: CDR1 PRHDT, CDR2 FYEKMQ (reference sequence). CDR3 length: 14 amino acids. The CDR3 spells CASSSPDRTTGYTF. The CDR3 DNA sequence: TGTGCCAGCAGCAGCCCGGACAGGACTACCGGCTACACCTTC.

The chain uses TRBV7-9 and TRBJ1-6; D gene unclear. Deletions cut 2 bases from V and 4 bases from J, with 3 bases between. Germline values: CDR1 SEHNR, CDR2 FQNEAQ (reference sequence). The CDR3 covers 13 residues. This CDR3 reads CASSLQYNSPLHF. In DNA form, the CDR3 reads TGTGCCAGCAGCTTACAGTATAATTCACCCCTCCACTTT.

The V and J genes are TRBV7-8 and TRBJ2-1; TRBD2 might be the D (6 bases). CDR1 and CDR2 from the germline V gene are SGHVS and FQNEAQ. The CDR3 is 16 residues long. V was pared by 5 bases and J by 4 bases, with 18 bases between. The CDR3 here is CASSPPRDTRYNEQFF. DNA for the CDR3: TGTGCCAGCAGCCCACCGCGGGATACCCGTTACAATGAGCAGTTCTTC.

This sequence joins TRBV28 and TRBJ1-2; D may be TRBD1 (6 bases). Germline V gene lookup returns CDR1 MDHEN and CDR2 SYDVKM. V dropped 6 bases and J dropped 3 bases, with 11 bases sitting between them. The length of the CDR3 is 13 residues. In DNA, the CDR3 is TGTGCCAGCAGCCCCAGGGGTGACTATGGCTACACCTTC. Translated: CASSPRGDYGYTF.

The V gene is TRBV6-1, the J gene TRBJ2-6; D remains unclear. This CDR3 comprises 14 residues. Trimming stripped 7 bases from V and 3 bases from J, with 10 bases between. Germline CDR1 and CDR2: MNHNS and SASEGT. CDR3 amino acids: CASTRARGANVLTF. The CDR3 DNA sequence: TGTGCCAGCACTCGAGCGCGTGGGGCCAACGTCCTGACTTTC.

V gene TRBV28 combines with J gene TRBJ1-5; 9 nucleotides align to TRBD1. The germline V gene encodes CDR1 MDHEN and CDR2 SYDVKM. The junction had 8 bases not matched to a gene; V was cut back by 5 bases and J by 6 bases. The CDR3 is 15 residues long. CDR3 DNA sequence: TGTGCCAGCAGTCCGGACAGGGGTATAGGTCAGCCCCAGCATTTT. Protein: CASSPDRGIGQPQHF.

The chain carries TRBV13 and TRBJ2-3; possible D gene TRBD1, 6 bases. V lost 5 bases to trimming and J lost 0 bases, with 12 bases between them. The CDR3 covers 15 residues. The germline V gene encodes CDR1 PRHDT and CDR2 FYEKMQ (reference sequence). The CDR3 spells CASSPGQFSTDTQYF. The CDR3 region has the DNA TGTGCCAGCAGCCCAGGACAGTTTAGCACAGATACGCAGTATTTT.

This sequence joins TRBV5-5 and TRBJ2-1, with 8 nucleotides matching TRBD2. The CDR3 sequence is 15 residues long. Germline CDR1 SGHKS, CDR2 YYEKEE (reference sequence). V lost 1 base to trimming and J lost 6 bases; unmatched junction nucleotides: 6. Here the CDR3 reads CASSLRGGWGNEQFF. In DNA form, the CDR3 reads TGTGCCAGCAGCTTGCGCGGGGGGTGGGGCAATGAGCAGTTCTTC.

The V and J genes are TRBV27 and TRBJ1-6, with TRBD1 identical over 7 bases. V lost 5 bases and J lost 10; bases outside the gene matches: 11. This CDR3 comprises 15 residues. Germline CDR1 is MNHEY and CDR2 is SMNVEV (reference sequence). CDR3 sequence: CASSPRGVRSSPLHF. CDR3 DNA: TGTGCCAGCAGTCCCAGGGGGGTGCGTAGCTCACCCCTCCACTTT.

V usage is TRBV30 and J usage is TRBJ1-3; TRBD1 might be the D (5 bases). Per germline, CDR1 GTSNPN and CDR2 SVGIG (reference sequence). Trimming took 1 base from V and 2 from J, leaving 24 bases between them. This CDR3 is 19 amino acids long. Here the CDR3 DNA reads TGTGCCTGGAGTGAGACCGTAGGGGTGGAGAGTCCTACTGGAAACACCATATATTTT. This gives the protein CAWSETVGVESPTGNTIYF.

This chain's CDR3 is CASRAEWAGNGYTF. Written as DNA, the CDR3 is TGCGCCAGCAGGGCCGAGTGGGCAGGGAATGGCTACACCTTC. V usage is TRBV10-2 and J usage is TRBJ1-2; TRBD1 is a possible D gene (5 bases). Trimming stripped 6 bases from V and 6 bases from J, with 17 bases between. The CDR3 sequence is 14 residues long. Germline CDR1 and CDR2: WSHSY and SAAADI.

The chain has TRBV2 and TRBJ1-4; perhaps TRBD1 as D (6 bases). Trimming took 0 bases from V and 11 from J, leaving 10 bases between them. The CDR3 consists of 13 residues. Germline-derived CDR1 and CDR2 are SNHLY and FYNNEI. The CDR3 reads CASSEAGRGKLFF. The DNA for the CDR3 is TGTGCCAGCAGTGAAGCGGGAAGGGGGAAACTGTTTTTT.

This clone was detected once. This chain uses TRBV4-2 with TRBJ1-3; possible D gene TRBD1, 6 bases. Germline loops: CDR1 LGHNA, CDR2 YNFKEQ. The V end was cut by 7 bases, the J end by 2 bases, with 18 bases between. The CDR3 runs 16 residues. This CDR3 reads CASNPQGPVAGNTIYF. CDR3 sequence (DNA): TGTGCCAGCAACCCGCAGGGGCCGGTGGCTGGAAACACCATATATTTT.

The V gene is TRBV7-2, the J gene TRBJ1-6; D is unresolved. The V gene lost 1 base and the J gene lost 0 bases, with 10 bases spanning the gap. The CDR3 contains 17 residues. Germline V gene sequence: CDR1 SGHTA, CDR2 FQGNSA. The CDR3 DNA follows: TGTGCCAGCAGCTTAGGGGAGATAGACTCCTATAATTCACCCCTCCACTTT. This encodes CASSLGEIDSYNSPLHF.